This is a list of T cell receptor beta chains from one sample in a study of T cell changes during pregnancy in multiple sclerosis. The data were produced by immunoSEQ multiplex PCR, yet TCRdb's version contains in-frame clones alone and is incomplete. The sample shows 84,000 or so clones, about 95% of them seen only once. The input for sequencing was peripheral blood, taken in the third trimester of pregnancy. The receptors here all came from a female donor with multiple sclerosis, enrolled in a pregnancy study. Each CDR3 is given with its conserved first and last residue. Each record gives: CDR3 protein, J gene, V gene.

cdr3_aa: CASSGYTTNEKLFF
j_call: TRBJ1-4
v_call: TRBV6-1

cdr3_aa: CASSPGGLGEQFF
j_call: TRBJ2-1
v_call: TRBV6-1

cdr3_aa: CASSVVEGADTEAFF
j_call: TRBJ1-1
v_call: TRBV9

cdr3_aa: CASTVSYEQYF
j_call: TRBJ2-7
v_call: TRBV6-1

cdr3_aa: CASRSQGPGYGYTF
j_call: TRBJ1-2
v_call: TRBV6-1

cdr3_aa: CASSLGTLSGYNEQFF
j_call: TRBJ2-1
v_call: TRBV5-4

cdr3_aa: CASSVGGGADNEQFF
j_call: TRBJ2-1
v_call: TRBV9

cdr3_aa: CASSIDGYSNQPQHF
j_call: TRBJ1-5
v_call: TRBV19

cdr3_aa: CASSLDPQGDTEAFF
j_call: TRBJ1-1
v_call: TRBV5-1

cdr3_aa: CASSEAWDRINYGYTF
j_call: TRBJ1-2
v_call: TRBV6-1

cdr3_aa: CASRQGQASYNEQFF
j_call: TRBJ2-1
v_call: TRBV7-2

cdr3_aa: CASSLGQYNSPLHF
j_call: TRBJ1-6
v_call: TRBV5-1

cdr3_aa: CASSPGDTNQPQHF
j_call: TRBJ1-5
v_call: TRBV7-9

cdr3_aa: CASSISPGGQPQHF
j_call: TRBJ1-5
v_call: TRBV19

cdr3_aa: CASSFPSGGAREQFF
j_call: TRBJ2-1
v_call: TRBV7-9